This record concerns one T cell receptor beta chain sequence. As yet, its antigen is unknown. The CDR3 contains 15 residues. V dropped 5 bases and J dropped 5 bases, with 18 bases sitting between them. The germline CDR1 and CDR2 sequences are SEHNR and FQNEAQ (reference sequence). These data belong to a study of shared clonotypes between healthy human individuals. Study results and limitations: Estimated richness was generally greater in naive than memory subsets.

Some clones are missing from TCRdb's copy, which holds only in-frame ones; the method was immunoSEQ multiplex PCR. The data hold fewer than 3 million clones, with 80% to 95% observed a single time. The chain couples TRBV7-9 to TRBJ2-5; no clear D. The sequencing input was naive CD4+ T cells from PBMCs. Stated subset: CD45RA+ positively selected. The sequence came from a man younger than 35 in good health. Some clones in this sample may be carry-over from other donors' samples. In nucleotides, the CDR3 is TGTGCCAGCAGCCCTAGGTTTTCAGTGGCGGAGACCCAGTACTTC. Translated, it gives CASSPRFSVAETQYF.